This T cell receptor (beta chain) was recorded in a study of cytomegalovirus exposure and HLA in healthy donors. Overall study: A previous analysis identified approximately 120 million unique TCR beta sequences derived from roughly 180 million T cells. Overall study findings and caveats: The study labeled more than 150 TCR beta chains cytomegalovirus-associated.

V lost 6 bases and J 6 bases, leaving 15 bases between the germline ends. This CDR3 has 14 residues. The germline CDR1 and CDR2 sequences are MNHNS and SASEGT. Use of 60 Vbeta and 13 Jbeta primers characterized the PCR. TCRdb's table, derived via immunoSEQ multiplex PCR, lists solely in-frame clones and lacks some. The sample includes about 230,000 clones, about 83% seen only once; the top ten take about 1.2%. This clone was picked up one time. Its antigen is currently unknown. V is TRBV6-1 and J is TRBJ1-5; unclear D gene. The source is a human donor in good health. Sequences were obtained from PBMCs. CDR3 in amino acids: CASSSLPVGQPQHF. The CDR3 nucleotides are TGTGCCAGCAGCTCCCTTCCGGTCGGTCAGCCCCAGCATTTT.